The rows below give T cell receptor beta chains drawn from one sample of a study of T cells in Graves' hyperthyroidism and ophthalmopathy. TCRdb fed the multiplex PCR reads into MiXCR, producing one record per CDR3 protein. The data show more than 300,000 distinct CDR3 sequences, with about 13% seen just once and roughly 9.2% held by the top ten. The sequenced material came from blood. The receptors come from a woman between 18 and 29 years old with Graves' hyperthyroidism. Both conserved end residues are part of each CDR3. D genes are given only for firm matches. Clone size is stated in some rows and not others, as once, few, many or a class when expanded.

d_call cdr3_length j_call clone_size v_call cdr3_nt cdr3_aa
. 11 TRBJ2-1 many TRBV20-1 TGCAGTGCTACGTTTAGAGGGGAGCAGTTCTTC CSATFRGEQFF
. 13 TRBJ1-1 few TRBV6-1 TGTGCCAGCAGTGAATGGGGGGCCCCGGAAGCTTTCTTT CASSEWGAPEAFF
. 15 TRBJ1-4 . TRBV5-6 TGTGCCAGCAGCTTGAGCGACGAATATAATGAAAAACTGTTTTTT CASSLSDEYNEKLFF
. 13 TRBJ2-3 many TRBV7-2 TGTGCCAGCAGTCTCACACTCCGGGATACGCAGTATTTT CASSLTLRDTQYF
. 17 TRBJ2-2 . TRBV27 TGTGCCAGCAGTTTCGGGCACGGGTGGAGAGACACCGGGGAGCTGTTTTTT CASSFGHGWRDTGELFF
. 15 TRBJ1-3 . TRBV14 TGTGCCAGCAGCCAAGGCAGGGCGAAAGGAAACACCATATATTTT CASSQGRAKGNTIYF
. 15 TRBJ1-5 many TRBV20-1 TGCAGTGCTAGAACCCGCGGAGGAGATAATCAGCCCCAGCATTTT CSARTRGGDNQPQHF
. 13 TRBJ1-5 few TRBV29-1 TGCAGCGTCCGAACGGGGAATCGCCAGCCCCAGCATTTT CSVRTGNRQPQHF
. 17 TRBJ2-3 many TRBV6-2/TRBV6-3 TGTGCCAGCAGTTACTCGAGCATCGGTTTTACAACAGATACGCAGTATTTT CASSYSSIGFTTDTQYF
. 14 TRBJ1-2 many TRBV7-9 TGTGCCAGCAGCTTATCGGGGGCCGCGTCTGGCTACACCTTC CASSLSGAASGYTF